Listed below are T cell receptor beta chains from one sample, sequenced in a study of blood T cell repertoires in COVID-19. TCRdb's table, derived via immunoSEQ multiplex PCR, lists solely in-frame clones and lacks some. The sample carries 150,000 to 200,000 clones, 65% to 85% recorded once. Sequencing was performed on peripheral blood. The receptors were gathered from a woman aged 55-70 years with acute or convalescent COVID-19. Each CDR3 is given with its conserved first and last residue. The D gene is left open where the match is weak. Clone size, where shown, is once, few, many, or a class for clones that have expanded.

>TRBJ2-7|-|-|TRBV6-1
TGTGCCAGCAGTGAACGTTGGAGCTCCTACGAGCAGTACTTC
CASSERWSSYEQYF
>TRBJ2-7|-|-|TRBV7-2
TGTGCCAGCAGCTTAACCGGGGTCGAGCAGTACTTC
CASSLTGVEQYF
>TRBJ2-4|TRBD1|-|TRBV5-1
TGCGCCAGCAGCTTGGGACAGGGTGCCGGAGCCAAAAACATTCAGTACTTC
CASSLGQGAGAKNIQYF
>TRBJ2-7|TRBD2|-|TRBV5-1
TGCGCCAGCAGTTGGGGGGGAACTTCAGACGAGCAGTACTTC
CASSWGGTSDEQYF
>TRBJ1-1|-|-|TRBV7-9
TGTGCCAGCAGCCTAACATCAGGGAAACACACTGAAGCTTTCTTT
CASSLTSGKHTEAFF
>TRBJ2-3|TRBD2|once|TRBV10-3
TGTGCCACCCGGCCGGGACTAGCTTTAGATACGCAGTATTTT
CATRPGLALDTQYF
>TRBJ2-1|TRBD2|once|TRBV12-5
TGTGCTAGTGCCCTAACTAGCGGGGGGGTCAATGAGCAGTTCTTC
CASALTSGGVNEQFF
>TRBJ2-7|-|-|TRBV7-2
TGTGCCAGCAGGCGGGGGCCGGTATACGAGCAGTACTTC
CASRRGPVYEQYF
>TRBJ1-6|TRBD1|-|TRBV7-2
TGTGCCAGCAGCTTAGGAGGACAGGGGGCGCGACCCCTCCACTTT
CASSLGGQGARPLHF
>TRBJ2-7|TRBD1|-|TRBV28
TGTGCCAGCAGTTTGATCCAGACAGGGGCTGAGGGCTACGAGCAGTACTTC
CASSLIQTGAEGYEQYF
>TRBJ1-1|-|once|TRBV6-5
TGTGCCAGCAGTTACCCCCCGAGCACTGAAGCTTTCTTT
CASSYPPSTEAFF
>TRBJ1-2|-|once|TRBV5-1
TGCGCCAGCAGCTTGCAGGGAGGGAACTATGGCTACACCTTC
CASSLQGGNYGYTF
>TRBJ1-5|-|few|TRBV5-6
TGTGCCAGCAGCTTGCCTCGGGGACCCCAGCATTTT
CASSLPRGPQHF